Listed here are 5 T cell receptor beta chains from one sample, sequenced in a study of cytomegalovirus exposure and HLA in healthy donors. Amplification used 60 Vbeta primers and 13 Jbeta primers. The data were produced by immunoSEQ multiplex PCR, yet TCRdb's version contains in-frame clones alone and is incomplete. The sample consists of approximately 110,000 clones, over 60% of them appearing once. Sequenced material: PBMCs. These receptors came from a man in his sixties in good health and CMV-seropositive.

The gene calls are TRBV23-1 and TRBJ2-3; the match to TRBD1 covers 10 bases. TRBV23-1 is identified as an open reading frame with a role that is uncertain. The CDR3 is 17 amino acids. The ends lost 4 bases at V and 2 bases at J; junction bases unmatched: 9. This chain's CDR3 is CASSRPSGTGVTDTQYF. In nucleotides, the CDR3 is TGCGCCAGCAGTCGCCCTTCCGGGACAGGGGTCACAGATACGCAGTATTTT.

This sequence joins TRBV19 and TRBJ1-3; the D is unclear. Trimming cost V 5 bases and J 2 bases, with 13 bases left between them. The CDR3 is made up of 15 amino acids. Germline CDR1 is LNHDA and CDR2 is SQIVND (reference sequence). The CDR3 DNA reads as TGTGCCAGTAGTGCGCCGGGGTTCGCTGGAAACACCATATATTTT. It specifies CASSAPGFAGNTIYF.

V usage is TRBV4-1 and J usage is TRBJ2-7; possibly TRBD2 for D (5 bases). There are 14 residues in the CDR3. Germline V gives CDR1 MGHRA, CDR2 YSYEKL. The V and J ends lost 3 bases and 8 bases respectively, with 17 bases between them. In nucleotides, the CDR3 is TGCGCCAGCAGCCAGGGTCCGAGGGCACCCCAGCAGTACTTC. Amino acid sequence: CASSQGPRAPQQYF.

The chain combines TRBV7-9 with TRBJ1-1, with TRBD1 as a possible D gene (6 bases). In germline, CDR1 is SEHNR, CDR2 FQNEAQ (reference sequence). This CDR3 contains 13 residues. With 5 bases removed from V and 3 bases from J, the gap between germline ends came to 10 bases. The CDR3, as DNA: TGTGCCAGCAGCCTCGAGGGGGACACTGAAGCTTTCTTT. Its translation is CASSLEGDTEAFF.

The gene calls are TRBV10-3 and TRBJ1-2; 8 bases match TRBD1. The trim removed 6 bases at V and 8 bases at J, leaving 8 bases unmatched. The CDR3 has 13 residues. CDR1 is ENHRY, CDR2 SYGVKD, per germline. For the CDR3, the DNA is TGTGCCATCAGAGGACAGGGAATAAGAGGCTACACCTTC. This sequence encodes CAIRGQGIRGYTF.